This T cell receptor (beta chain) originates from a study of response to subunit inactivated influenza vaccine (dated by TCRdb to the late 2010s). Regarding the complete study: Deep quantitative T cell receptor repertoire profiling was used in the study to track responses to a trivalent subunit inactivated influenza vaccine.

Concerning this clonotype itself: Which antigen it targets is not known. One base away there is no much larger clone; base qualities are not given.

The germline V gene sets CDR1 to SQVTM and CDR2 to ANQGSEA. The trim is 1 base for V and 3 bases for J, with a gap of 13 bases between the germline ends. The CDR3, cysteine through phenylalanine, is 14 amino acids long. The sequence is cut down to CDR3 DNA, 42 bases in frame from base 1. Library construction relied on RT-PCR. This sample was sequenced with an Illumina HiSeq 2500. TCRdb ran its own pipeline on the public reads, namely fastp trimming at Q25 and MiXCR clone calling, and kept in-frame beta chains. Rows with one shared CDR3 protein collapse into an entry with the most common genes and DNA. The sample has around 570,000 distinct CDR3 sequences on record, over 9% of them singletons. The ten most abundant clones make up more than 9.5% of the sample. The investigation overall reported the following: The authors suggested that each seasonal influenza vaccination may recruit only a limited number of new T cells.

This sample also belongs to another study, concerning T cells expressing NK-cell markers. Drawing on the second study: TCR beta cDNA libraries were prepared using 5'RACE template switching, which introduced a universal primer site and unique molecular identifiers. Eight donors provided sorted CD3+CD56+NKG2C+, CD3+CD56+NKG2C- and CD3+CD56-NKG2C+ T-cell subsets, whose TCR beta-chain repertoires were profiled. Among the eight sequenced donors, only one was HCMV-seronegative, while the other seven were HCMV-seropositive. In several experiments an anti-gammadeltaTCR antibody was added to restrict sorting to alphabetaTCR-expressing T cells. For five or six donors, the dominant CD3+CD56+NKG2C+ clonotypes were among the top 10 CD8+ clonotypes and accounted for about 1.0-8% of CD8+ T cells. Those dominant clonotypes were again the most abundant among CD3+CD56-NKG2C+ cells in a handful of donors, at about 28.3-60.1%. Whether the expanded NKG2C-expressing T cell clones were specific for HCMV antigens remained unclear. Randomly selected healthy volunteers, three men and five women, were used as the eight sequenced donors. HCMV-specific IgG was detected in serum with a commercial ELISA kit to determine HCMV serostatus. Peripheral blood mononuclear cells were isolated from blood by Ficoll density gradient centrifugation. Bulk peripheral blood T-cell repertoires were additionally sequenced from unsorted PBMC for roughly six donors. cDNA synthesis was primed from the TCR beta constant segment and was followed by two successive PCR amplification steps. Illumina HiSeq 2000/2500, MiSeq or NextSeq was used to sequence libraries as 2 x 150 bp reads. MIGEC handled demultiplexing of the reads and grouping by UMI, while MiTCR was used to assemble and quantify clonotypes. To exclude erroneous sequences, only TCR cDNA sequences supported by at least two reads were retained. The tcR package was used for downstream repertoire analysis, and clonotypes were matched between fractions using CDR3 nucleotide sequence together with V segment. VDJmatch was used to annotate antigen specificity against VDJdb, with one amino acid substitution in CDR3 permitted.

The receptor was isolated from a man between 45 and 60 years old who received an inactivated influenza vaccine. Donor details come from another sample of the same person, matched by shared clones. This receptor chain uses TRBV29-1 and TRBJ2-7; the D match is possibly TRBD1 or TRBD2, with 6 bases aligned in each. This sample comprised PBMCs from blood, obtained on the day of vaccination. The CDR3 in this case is CSVEGPGGHYEQYF. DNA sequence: TGCAGCGTTGAAGGTCCCGGGGGCCACTACGAGCAGTACTTC.